The 30 T cell receptor beta chains reported below all come from one sample, sequenced in a study of blood T cells in healthy people across ages (dated by TCRdb to between 2015 and 2017). Library prep was done by 5' RACE. Data came from an Illumina HiSeq 2500. A second PCR of roughly 6 to 12 cycles was performed with a sample-barcoded 5' primer and a J-beta primer mix. TCRdb cleaned the public reads at Q25 with fastp, built clones with MiXCR and kept in-frame beta chains. A single entry per CDR3 protein holds the most common genes and DNA from its merged rows. The sample yields 780,000 or so distinct CDR3 sequences; approximately 25% were counted once. The ten largest clones capture under 4.5% of the sample. Separately, the same data were catalogued under a study of T cells of mothers and their children.

Source material: blood. The receptor source for this set is a boy aged 5-17 years in good health.

This clonotype was counted only a few times. The chain is built from TRBV6-2 or TRBV6-3 and TRBJ1-2; D is unclear. Germline V gene data show CDR1 as MNHEY and CDR2 as SVGEGT. The CDR3 runs 13 residues. Deletions cut 0 bases from V and 8 bases from J, with 10 bases between. The DNA of the CDR3 is TGTGCCAGCAGTTACTCGTACCCACGGGGCTACACCTTC. Protein product: CASSYSYPRGYTF.

The genes are TRBV12-3 or TRBV12-4 and TRBJ2-1; D is perhaps TRBD2 (6 bases). The assigned J gene may be wrong: the sequence end matches TRBJ2-5 better. The CDR3 totals 13 residues. The CDR3 here is CASSREIAVAQYF. DNA of the CDR3: TGTGCCAGCAGCCGAGAGATAGCGGTGGCCCAGTACTTC.

The chain has TRBV7-6 and TRBJ1-5, with TRBD1 as a possible D gene (6 bases). The V end was cut by 5 bases, the J end by 13 bases, with 24 bases between. Germline CDR1 SGHVS, CDR2 FNYEAQ. The CDR3 totals 15 residues. CDR3 in amino acids: CASSPNSRGTGKQHF. CDR3 nucleotides: TGTGCCAGCAGCCCAAACTCCCGCGGTACAGGGAAACAGCATTTT.

The rearrangement joins TRBV7-2 to TRBJ2-5; TRBD2 matches at 9 bases. The CDR3 covers 16 residues. The germline V gene has CDR1 SGHTA and CDR2 FQGNSA. The V segment lost 5 bases and the J segment 0 bases; nucleotides outside the gene matches: 7. The CDR3 coding sequence is TGTGCCAGCAGCCCCGGACTAGCGATGTACCAAGAGACCCAGTACTTC. It is translated as CASSPGLAMYQETQYF.

The chain carries TRBV3-1 and TRBJ2-5; 10 nucleotides agree with TRBD2. The J call may be incorrect, as the DNA end agrees better with TRBJ2-7. This CDR3 has 17 amino acids. Looked up from germline, CDR1 is LGHDT and CDR2 is YNNKEL (reference sequence). The CDR3 sequence is CASSRARTSGVTHEQYF. DNA for the CDR3: TGTGCCAGCAGCCGGGCTCGTACTAGCGGGGTTACCCACGAGCAGTACTTC.

The chain's CDR3 is CSVEFTSRGTDTQYF. The CDR3 bases are TGCAGCGTTGAATTTACTAGCCGGGGGACAGATACGCAGTATTTT. The chain uses TRBV29-1 and TRBJ2-3, with D perhaps matching TRBD2 (6 bases). V was shortened by 2 bases and J by 3 bases, with 15 bases between the two germline ends. CDR1 and CDR2 from the germline V gene are SQVTM and ANQGSEA. The CDR3 has 15 amino acids.

The sample holds a few counts of this clonotype. The V gene is TRBV11-3, the J gene TRBJ2-1; D might be TRBD1 (5 bases). V was cut by 1 base and J by 7 bases, with 20 bases left in between. Germline CDR1 and CDR2: SGHNT and YENEEA. The CDR3 covers 17 residues. CDR3 protein: CASSLVCSGYVQNEQFF. In DNA, the CDR3 is TGTGCCAGCAGCTTAGTCTGTTCAGGGTATGTTCAGAATGAGCAGTTCTTC.

This clonotype was detected only a few times. At one boundary the junction diverges from the germline segment, which might be a read error. This sequence joins TRBV7-2 and TRBJ2-4; tentative D call: TRBD1 (6 bases). The CDR3 runs to 13 residues. Germline V gives CDR1 SGHTA, CDR2 FQGNSA. The CDR3 region has the DNA TGTGCCAGCAGCTTAGAAGGCACAGGGCATCACATCTTC. As protein: CASSLEGTGHHIF.

This clonotype was seen once. Sequence at one end of the junction differs from germline and may be a read error. The chain employs TRBV18 and TRBJ2-7; D is tentatively TRBD1 or TRBD2 (5 bases each). Germline CDR1 and CDR2: KGHSH and LQKENI. The CDR3 contains 14 residues. In DNA form, the CDR3 reads TGTGCCAGCTTACCAGGGCCGGGGCCTGGGGAGCAGTACTTC. Its translation is CASLPGPGPGEQYF.

A few counts support this clonotype. The J gene is TRBJ1-5, the V gene TRBV5-1; 7 nucleotides line up with TRBD1. Trimming cost V 1 base and J 7 bases; bases outside gene matches: 5. The CDR3 loop spans 14 amino acids. Germline CDR1 reads SGHRS; CDR2 reads YFSETQ. CDR3 in amino acids: CASSLTGADQPQHF. In DNA, the CDR3 is TGCGCCAGCAGCTTGACAGGGGCGGACCAGCCCCAGCATTTT.

Only a few counts were recorded for this clonotype. The rearrangement joins TRBV12-3 or TRBV12-4 to TRBJ2-6; D is unresolved. Trimming left V 7 bases short and J 2 bases short, with 12 bases between. There are 15 residues in the CDR3. The CDR3 region has the DNA TGTGCCAGCATGGGGTCGAAAGCTGGGGCCAACGTCCTGACTTTC. Translated, it gives CASMGSKAGANVLTF.

The chain employs TRBV28 and TRBJ1-5; 7 bases line up with TRBD1. Per germline, CDR1 MDHEN and CDR2 SYDVKM. The CDR3 totals 14 residues. The trim removed 6 bases at V and 2 bases at J, leaving 4 bases unmatched. CDR3 sequence: CASRTGVGNQPQHF. The CDR3, as DNA: TGTGCCAGCAGAACAGGGGTGGGCAATCAGCCCCAGCATTTT.

The genes are TRBV11-2 and TRBJ2-5; D remains ambiguous. The J call is doubtful: the DNA matches TRBJ2-7 better. CDR1 and CDR2 (germline): SGHAT, FQNNGV. This CDR3 is 15 amino acids long. This CDR3 reads CASSLNLGGTYEQYF. The CDR3 DNA is TGTGCCAGCAGCTTAAACCTAGGTGGGACCTACGAGCAGTACTTC.

This chain connects TRBV18 to TRBJ2-4; a possible D gene is TRBD1 (6 bases). Trimming cost V 4 bases and J 4 bases, with 8 bases left between them. This CDR3 is built from 13 residues. CDR1 is KGHSH and CDR2 is LQKENI in the germline V gene. The CDR3 DNA follows: TGTGCCAGCTCACTGGACAGTAAAAACATTCAGTACTTC. It is translated as CASSLDSKNIQYF.

About this clonotype: The CDR3 end shows no conserved phenylalanine or tryptophan, and so a read error is likely. The rearrangement joins TRBV28 to TRBJ1-2; the D gene is possibly TRBD1 (6 bases). Per germline, CDR1 MDHEN and CDR2 SYDVKM. CDR3 size: 12 residues. Trimming shortened V by 9 bases and J by 4 bases, and 12 bases separated the two germline ends. The CDR3 sequence: CASNRGGYGYTL. CDR3 nucleotides: TGTGCCAGTAATAGAGGGGGCTATGGCTACACCCTC.

The J gene is TRBJ2-7, the V gene TRBV11-2; 9 bases are shared with TRBD1. Germline V gene data show CDR1 as SGHAT and CDR2 as FQNNGV. The V segment lost 4 bases and the J segment 7 bases; nucleotides outside the gene matches: 11. The CDR3 sequence is 15 residues long. This CDR3 is CASSSYRGLGWEQYF. The CDR3 DNA follows: TGTGCCAGCAGCTCCTACAGGGGGCTCGGGTGGGAGCAGTACTTC.

This clonotype has a handful of counts. CDR3: CSVEASKEGWEPQETQYF. The CDR3 coding sequence is TGCAGCGTTGAAGCTTCCAAGGAGGGTTGGGAACCCCAAGAGACCCAGTACTTC. This sequence joins TRBV29-1 and TRBJ2-5; possibly TRBD2 for D (6 bases). Trimming pared 1 base from V and 1 base from J, leaving 22 bases between. Germline-derived CDR1 and CDR2 are SQVTM and ANQGSEA. The CDR3 consists of 18 residues.

The rearrangement links TRBV2 to TRBJ2-5; 7 nucleotides match TRBD1. This CDR3 contains 12 residues. V shed 10 bases, J shed 3 bases, and the junction held 5 bases outside the gene matches. The germline V gene has CDR1 SNHLY and CDR2 FYNNEI. The CDR3 loop reads CAIWTGEETQYF. The CDR3 bases are TGTGCCATCTGGACAGGTGAAGAGACCCAGTACTTC. The full variable domain, rest sourced from reference TRBV2 and TRBJ2-5, is EPEVTQTPSHQVTQMGQEVILRCVPISNHLYFYWYRQILGQKVEFLVSFYNNEISEKSEIFDDQFSVERPDGSNFTLKIRSTKLEDSAMYFCAIWTGEETQYFGPGTRLLVL.

V and J are TRBV20-1 and TRBJ2-3; TRBD2 matches 13 bases. V trimming: 6 bases; J trimming: 6 bases; junction bases outside the gene matches: 6. The CDR3 spans 14 residues. CDR1 is DFQATT and CDR2 is SNEGSKA in the germline V gene (reference sequence). As DNA, the CDR3 is TGCAGTGCCACCCCGACTAGCGGGAGGGATACGCAGTATTTT. Translated, it gives CSATPTSGRDTQYF.

This clonotype has a handful of counts. The genes are TRBV27 and TRBJ1-4; D is unresolved. Trimming removed 3 bases at V and 5 bases at J, with 4 bases between. There are 12 residues in the CDR3. Germline values: CDR1 MNHEY, CDR2 SMNVEV (reference sequence). The DNA of the CDR3 is TGTGCCAGCAGTTTCACCAATGAAAAACTGTTTTTT. It codes for CASSFTNEKLFF.

The CDR3 DNA sequence: TGTGCCAGCAGTACGAACAGGATTGCCTACGAGCAGTACTTC. It encodes CASSTNRIAYEQYF. This chain uses TRBV6-5 with TRBJ2-7; possible D gene TRBD1, 5 bases. The V gene lost 5 bases and the J gene lost 2 bases, with 13 bases spanning the gap. CDR3 length equals 14 residues. The germline gives CDR1 MNHEY, CDR2 SVGAGI.

The chain uses TRBV7-9 and TRBJ2-7; TRBD2 might be the D (7 bases). Trimming left V 5 bases short and J 3 bases short, with 14 bases between. CDR3 length: 14 amino acids. Germline CDR1 SEHNR, CDR2 FQNEAQ (reference sequence). The CDR3: CASSPAGDYYEQYF. Here the CDR3 DNA reads TGTGCCAGCAGCCCTGCAGGGGACTACTACGAGCAGTACTTC.

This clonotype has ten or more counts. The V call is TRBV27, the J call TRBJ2-7, with D perhaps being TRBD1 or TRBD2 (5 bases each). Trimming cost V 2 bases and J 4 bases, with 18 bases left between them. CDR1 is MNHEY, CDR2 SMNVEV, per germline (reference sequence). This CDR3 is 16 amino acids long. CDR3 region: CASSLPTGTKKYEQYF. The CDR3, as DNA: TGTGCCAGCAGTTTACCGACTGGGACCAAGAAATACGAGCAGTACTTC.

The CDR3 reads CASSQAGQGSGELFF. CDR3 nucleotides: TGCGCCAGCAGCCAAGCGGGACAGGGATCCGGGGAGCTGTTTTTT. This sequence joins TRBV4-1 and TRBJ2-2; 9 bases are a match to TRBD1. V was pared by 1 base and J by 6 bases, with 3 bases of the junction left unmatched. Germline V gives CDR1 MGHRA, CDR2 YSYEKL. The CDR3 has 15 residues.

In this sample, this clonotype turned up many times. This rearrangement joins TRBV28 to TRBJ1-4; a weak D match, TRBD1 (5 bases). Germline-derived CDR1 and CDR2 are MDHEN and SYDVKM. The CDR3 is 14 residues long. V lost 7 bases to trimming and J lost 4 bases, with 13 bases between them. The CDR3 bases are TGTGCCAGCACCTCCCGGGGCGTTAATGAAAAACTGTTTTTT. It is translated as CASTSRGVNEKLFF.

This chain connects TRBV12-3 or TRBV12-4 to TRBJ1-5; D is undetermined. V was trimmed by 6 bases and J by 3 bases, leaving 15 bases between them. The CDR3 totals 15 residues. CDR3 bases: TGTGCCAGCAGACTAAACTTGGTCAACAATCAGCCCCAGCATTTT. This encodes CASRLNLVNNQPQHF.

The sample holds a few counts of this clonotype. This chain joins TRBV6-6 and TRBJ2-2, with 8 bases aligning to TRBD1. Germline V gene lookup returns CDR1 MNHNY and CDR2 SVGAGI (reference sequence). V was clipped by 6 bases and J by 7 bases; unmatched bases: 13. This CDR3 region has 16 residues. For the CDR3, the DNA is TGTGCCAGCAGCTTGACAGGGGCGCACAAGGGCGGGGAGCTGTTTTTT. This encodes CASSLTGAHKGGELFF.

This clonotype was observed a few times. At one of its ends the junction is not consistent with the germline gene, which may arise from a read error. The rearrangement uses TRBV7-6 and TRBJ2-2; 15 bases are a match to TRBD2. CDR1 and CDR2 (germline): SGHVS, FNYEAQ. CDR3 size: 16 residues. The chain's CDR3 is CASSAGLAGGTGELLF. DNA for the CDR3: TGTGCCAGCAGCGCCGGACTAGCGGGGGGGACCGGGGAGCTGCTTTTT.

This clonotype was counted only a few times. The V gene is TRBV7-2, the J gene TRBJ2-3, with 9 nucleotides matching TRBD2. There are 17 residues in the CDR3. Trimming took 3 bases from V and 2 from J; bases not matched to a gene: 9. CDR1 SGHTA and CDR2 FQGNSA come from the germline V gene. The chain's CDR3 is CASSFRGLAGLTDTQYF. The CDR3 DNA is TGTGCCAGCAGCTTCAGAGGGCTAGCGGGGCTCACAGATACGCAGTATTTT. The entire variable domain, with the rest obtained from reference TRBV7-2 and TRBJ2-3, is as follows: GAGVSQSPSNKVTEKGKDVELRCDPISGHTALYWYRQSLGQGLEFLIYFQGNSAPDKSGLPSDRFSAERTGGSVSTLTIQRTQQEDSAVYLCASSFRGLAGLTDTQYFGPGTRLTVL.

This sequence joins TRBV4-3 and TRBJ1-2; no definite D call. Germline CDR1 LGHNA, CDR2 YSLEER. The CDR3 is made up of 15 amino acids. V was pared by 0 bases and J by 5 bases, with 13 bases between. The CDR3 loop reads CASSQDLGLGYGYTF. The CDR3 DNA reads as TGCGCCAGCAGCCAAGATCTCGGGTTAGGATATGGCTACACCTTC.